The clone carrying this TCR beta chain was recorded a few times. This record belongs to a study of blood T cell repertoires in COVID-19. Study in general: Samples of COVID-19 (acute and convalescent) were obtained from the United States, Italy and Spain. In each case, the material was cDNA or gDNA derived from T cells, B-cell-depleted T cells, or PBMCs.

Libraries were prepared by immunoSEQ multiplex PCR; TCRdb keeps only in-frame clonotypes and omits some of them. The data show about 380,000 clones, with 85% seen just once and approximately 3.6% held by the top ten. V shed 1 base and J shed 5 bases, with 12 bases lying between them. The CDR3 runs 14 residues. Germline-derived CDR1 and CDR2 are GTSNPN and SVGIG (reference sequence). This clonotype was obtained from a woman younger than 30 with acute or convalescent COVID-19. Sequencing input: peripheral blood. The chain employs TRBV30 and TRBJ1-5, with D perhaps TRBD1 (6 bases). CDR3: CAWSGRGGDQPQHF. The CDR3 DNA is TGTGCCTGGAGTGGAAGAGGGGGTGATCAGCCCCAGCATTTT.